The 26 T cell receptor beta chains below all came from one sample that was sequenced in a study of cytomegalovirus exposure and HLA in healthy donors. The PCR ran on 60 Vbeta and 13 Jbeta primers. Generated by immunoSEQ multiplex PCR, the TCRdb table keeps only in-frame clones and is missing some. The sample contains about 150,000 clones, over 65% of which appear only once. The sequencing sample was made of PBMCs. The receptors stem from a man aged 30-40 years in good health and CMV-seronegative.

The chain combines TRBV19 with TRBJ1-5; TRBD1 matches at 9 bases. Germline CDR1 is LNHDA and CDR2 is SQIVND (reference sequence). After removal of 6 bases from V and 3 bases from J, the junction contained 6 bases not matched to a gene. The CDR3 sequence is 15 residues long. The CDR3 is CASSRTGEDNQPQHF. CDR3 DNA: TGTGCCAGTAGCCGGACAGGGGAAGACAATCAGCCCCAGCATTTT.

The V gene is TRBV9, the J gene TRBJ1-2; 8 nucleotides match TRBD1. Germline trimming cut 3 bases from V and 6 bases from J; bases unmatched to any gene: 7. The CDR3 sequence is 14 residues long. Germline V gene lookup returns CDR1 SGDLS and CDR2 YYNGEE. The CDR3 loop reads CASSAARGLDGYTF. The CDR3 nucleotides read TGTGCCAGCAGCGCTGCCAGGGGGCTCGATGGCTACACCTTC.

The rearrangement uses TRBV6-1 and TRBJ2-6, with D perhaps TRBD2 (6 bases). The CDR3 spans 15 residues. The germline V gene encodes CDR1 MNHNS and CDR2 SASEGT. With 4 bases removed from V and 1 base from J, the gap between germline ends came to 8 bases. CDR3: CASSGGGSGANVLTF. The CDR3 bases are TGTGCCAGCAGTGGAGGAGGGTCTGGGGCCAACGTCCTGACTTTC.

The CDR3 coding sequence is TGTGCCAGCAGGCTTGACAGGGGGAATTCACCCCTCCACTTT. Translated: CASRLDRGNSPLHF. V usage is TRBV7-2 and J usage is TRBJ1-6, with 9 nucleotides matching TRBD1. V dropped 6 bases and J dropped 7; count of bases not matched to a gene: 4. Germline loops: CDR1 SGHTA, CDR2 FQGNSA. CDR3 length: 14 residues.

The V gene is TRBV15, the J gene TRBJ1-1, with 7 bases matching TRBD1. CDR3 length: 15 residues. V shed 5 bases, J shed 2 bases, and the junction held 8 bases outside the gene matches. The germline CDR1 and CDR2 sequences are LNHNV and YYDKDF (reference sequence). The CDR3 DNA reads as TGTGCCACCAGCGGACCTCAGGGGGTAAACACTGAAGCTTTCTTT. This translates into CATSGPQGVNTEAFF.

This chain uses TRBV7-2 with TRBJ2-1; 9 bases fit TRBD2. The V segment lost 3 bases and the J segment 10 bases; nucleotides outside the gene matches: 1. Per the germline V gene, CDR1 is SGHTA and CDR2 is FQGNSA. The CDR3 loop spans 12 amino acids. CDR3 DNA: TGTGCCAGCAGCTTTCTAGCGGGGGAGCAGTTCTTC. Protein: CASSFLAGEQFF.

The chain has TRBV6-5 and TRBJ1-6, with 7 bases aligning to TRBD1. With V trimmed by 5 bases and J by 7 bases, 8 bases remained unmatched. The CDR3 totals 15 residues. CDR1 and CDR2 (germline): MNHEY, SVGAGI. CDR3 loop: CASSPRTGGNSPLHF. DNA of the CDR3: TGTGCCAGCAGTCCACGGACAGGAGGAAATTCACCCCTCCACTTT.

This clone came up a few times. The chain has TRBV7-9 and TRBJ1-1; 9 bases map to TRBD1. V dropped 1 base and J dropped 4; count of bases not matched to a gene: 4. The CDR3 has 15 residues. Germline CDR1 and CDR2: SEHNR and FQNEAQ (reference sequence). The CDR3, as DNA: TGTGCCAGCAGCTTAGAGGACAGGGGAGGCACTGAAGCTTTCTTT. Its protein is CASSLEDRGGTEAFF.

The rearrangement links TRBV7-3 to TRBJ1-1, with a tentative D call TRBD1 (6 bases). Per germline, CDR1 SGHTA and CDR2 FQGTGA. The length of the CDR3 is 15 residues. Trimming removed 5 bases from V and 2 bases from J, with 15 bases in between. CDR3 protein: CASSPRDKGNTEAFF. The CDR3 DNA reads TGTGCCAGCAGCCCCAGGGACAAGGGAAACACTGAAGCTTTCTTT.

The chain joins TRBV13 to TRBJ2-5, with 10 bases that match TRBD2. Germline V gives CDR1 PRHDT, CDR2 FYEKMQ (reference sequence). J was trimmed by 1 base and V by 3 bases; bases with no gene match: 5. The CDR3 is made up of 16 amino acids. The CDR3 sequence is CASSFPSSGGQETQYF. CDR3 in DNA: TGTGCCAGCAGCTTCCCCTCTAGCGGGGGCCAAGAGACCCAGTACTTC. Complete variable domain (other parts from reference TRBV13 and TRBJ2-5): AAGVIQSPRHLIKEKRETATLKCYPIPRHDTVYWYQQGPGQDPQFLISFYEKMQSDKGSIPDRFSAQQFSDYHSELNMSSLELGDSALYFCASSFPSSGGQETQYFGPGTRLLVL.

This clone was recorded once. The chain couples TRBV5-1 to TRBJ2-2, with 9 bases that match TRBD2. Germline V gene lookup returns CDR1 SGHRS and CDR2 YFSETQ. V shed 0 bases, J shed 5 bases, and the junction held 5 bases outside the gene matches. This CDR3 spans 16 amino acids. The CDR3, as DNA: TGCGCCAGCAGCTTGGAAGGCGGGGGGGCAACCGGGGAGCTGTTTTTT. This gives the protein CASSLEGGGATGELFF.

The rearrangement joins TRBV4-3 to TRBJ1-2; the D is unclear. V was cut by 0 bases and J by 5 bases, with 13 bases left in between. Germline V gene sequence: CDR1 LGHNA, CDR2 YSLEER. The CDR3 length is 15 residues. CDR3 sequence: CASSQERESGYGYTF. CDR3 in DNA: TGCGCCAGCAGCCAAGAAAGGGAGAGTGGGTATGGCTACACCTTC.

The genes are TRBV30 and TRBJ2-7; the match to TRBD2 covers 8 bases. The V gene's germline CDR1 is GTSNPN and CDR2 SVGIG (reference sequence). The CDR3 spans 13 residues. With V trimmed by 3 bases and J by 4 bases, 5 bases remained unmatched. The CDR3 nucleotides read TGTGCCTGGAGGCGGGAGGCAACATACGAGCAGTACTTC. Its translation is CAWRREATYEQYF.

V and J are TRBV7-8 and TRBJ1-5, with D perhaps matching TRBD1 (5 bases). Germline V CDR1 and CDR2: SGHVS, FQNEAQ. This CDR3 spans 16 amino acids. With 2 bases removed from V and 5 bases from J, the gap between germline ends came to 16 bases. The CDR3 reads CASSLYGGGEDQPQHF. DNA for the CDR3: TGTGCCAGCAGCTTATACGGCGGGGGGGAAGATCAGCCCCAGCATTTT.

This clone has just one count. The chain combines TRBV7-9 with TRBJ1-1; TRBD1 might be the D (6 bases). V lost 5 bases and J lost 4, with 8 bases in between. The CDR3 runs 12 residues. Germline values: CDR1 SEHNR, CDR2 FQNEAQ (reference sequence). The CDR3 reads CASSHRVTEAFF. CDR3 nucleotides: TGTGCCAGCAGCCACAGGGTCACTGAAGCTTTCTTT.

This clone has just one count. The chain couples TRBV4-3 to TRBJ2-2; maybe TRBD1 (6 bases). Trimming removed 5 bases from V and 8 bases from J, with 21 bases in between. The CDR3 totals 16 residues. Germline V gene lookup returns CDR1 LGHNA and CDR2 YSLEER. The CDR3 DNA is TGCGCCAGCAGCGTATACCGGGACATTCTTAGGGGGGAGCTGTTTTTT. Translating it yields CASSVYRDILRGELFF.

This chain uses TRBV2 with TRBJ1-5, with a weak D call TRBD1 (6 bases). Germline CDR1 reads SNHLY; CDR2 reads FYNNEI. The germline V and J ends were trimmed by 6 bases and 3 bases, with 12 bases remaining between them. This CDR3 has 14 amino acids. CDR3 coding DNA: TGTGCCAGCAGCCGGGGACACGCCAATCAGCCCCAGCATTTT. As protein: CASSRGHANQPQHF.

This chain joins TRBV4-2 and TRBJ2-1, with TRBD1 matching 8 bases. Germline values: CDR1 LGHNA, CDR2 YNFKEQ. The CDR3 has 15 amino acids. V lost 3 bases and J lost 3; bases outside the gene matches: 4. The CDR3 region is CASSQDRVSYNEQFF. The CDR3 nucleotides read TGTGCCAGCAGCCAGGACAGGGTTAGCTACAATGAGCAGTTCTTC.

The chain uses TRBV19 and TRBJ2-2; 10 bases map to TRBD2. CDR3 length equals 18 residues. Losses at the gene ends were 5 bases for V and 5 bases for J; bases not matched to a gene: 14. CDR1 and CDR2 (germline): LNHDA, SQIVND (reference sequence). The CDR3 loop is CASSLSSAGGRSTGELFF. The CDR3, as DNA: TGTGCCAGTAGTCTCTCCTCAGCGGGGGGGCGTTCTACCGGGGAGCTGTTTTTT.

The chain has TRBV19 and TRBJ2-1, with 10 bases matching TRBD1. The J segment lost 9 bases and the V segment lost 1 base, leaving 3 bases of the junction unmatched. CDR1 and CDR2 from the germline V gene are LNHDA and SQIVND (reference sequence). The CDR3 is made up of 14 amino acids. The CDR3 sequence: CASSIGDRGSEQFF. Written as DNA, the CDR3 is TGTGCCAGTAGTATAGGGGACAGGGGATCTGAGCAGTTCTTC.

The rearrangement joins TRBV14 to TRBJ2-1, with 8 nucleotides matching TRBD2. CDR3 size: 12 residues. Trimming cost V 4 bases and J 15 bases; bases outside gene matches: 8. CDR1 is SGHDN, CDR2 FVKESK, per germline. CDR3 bases: TGTGCCAGCAGCCTCACTAGCGGCCCCCGGTTCTTC. Translated: CASSLTSGPRFF.

The genes are TRBV19 and TRBJ2-1; no firm D call. Germline CDR1 reads LNHDA; CDR2 reads SQIVND (reference sequence). Trimming shortened V by 3 bases and J by 3 bases, and 9 bases separated the two germline ends. CDR3 length: 14 amino acids. The CDR3 loop is CASSMGSFYNEQFF. The CDR3, as DNA: TGTGCCAGTAGTATGGGCAGTTTCTACAATGAGCAGTTCTTC.

V gene TRBV29-1 combines with J gene TRBJ2-3; no definite D call. V lost 6 bases and J 2 bases, leaving 9 bases between the germline ends. CDR3 length: 12 residues. The V gene's germline CDR1 is SQVTM and CDR2 ANQGSEA. The CDR3 is CSVVIDTDTQYF. The CDR3 coding sequence is TGCAGCGTGGTGATAGACACAGATACGCAGTATTTT.

Only a few counts were recorded for this clone. The V gene is TRBV15, the J gene TRBJ1-4, with D perhaps TRBD1 (5 bases). CDR1 LNHNV and CDR2 YYDKDF come from the germline V gene (reference sequence). CDR3 length: 13 residues. V lost 7 bases and J 8 bases, leaving 14 bases between the germline ends. CDR3 sequence: CATKRGRREKLFF. The CDR3 DNA sequence: TGTGCCACCAAAAGGGGAAGGAGAGAAAAACTGTTTTTT. Based on the CDR3 plus reference TRBV15 and TRBJ1-4, the full variable domain is DAMVIQNPRYQVTQFGKPVTLSCSQTLNHNVMYWYQQKSSQAPKLLFHYYDKDFNNEADTPDNFQSRRPNTSFCFLDIRSPGLGDTAMYLCATKRGRREKLFFGSGTQLSVL.

The rearrangement links TRBV19 to TRBJ2-7; TRBD1 agrees at 12 bases. The J segment lost 4 bases and the V segment lost 5 bases, leaving 6 bases of the junction unmatched. CDR1 and CDR2 from the germline V gene are LNHDA and SQIVND (reference sequence). The CDR3 spans 15 residues. This CDR3 reads CASSSGTGGFYEQYF. CDR3 in DNA: TGTGCCAGTAGTTCAGGGACAGGGGGCTTTTACGAGCAGTACTTC.

The rearrangement links TRBV5-1 to TRBJ2-3; no clear D gene. Germline values: CDR1 SGHRS, CDR2 YFSETQ. The CDR3 contains 13 residues. The V end was cut by 1 base, the J end by 2 bases, with 5 bases between. The CDR3 nucleotides read TGCGCCAGCAGCTTGTCTCTCACAGATACGCAGTATTTT. Its translation is CASSLSLTDTQYF. Variable domain in full (rest from reference TRBV5-1 and TRBJ2-3): KAGVTQTPRYLIKTRGQQVTLSCSPISGHRSVSWYQQTPGQGLQFLFEYFSETQRNKGNFPGRFSGRQFSNSRSEMNVSTLELGDSALYLCASSLSLTDTQYFGPGTRLTVL.